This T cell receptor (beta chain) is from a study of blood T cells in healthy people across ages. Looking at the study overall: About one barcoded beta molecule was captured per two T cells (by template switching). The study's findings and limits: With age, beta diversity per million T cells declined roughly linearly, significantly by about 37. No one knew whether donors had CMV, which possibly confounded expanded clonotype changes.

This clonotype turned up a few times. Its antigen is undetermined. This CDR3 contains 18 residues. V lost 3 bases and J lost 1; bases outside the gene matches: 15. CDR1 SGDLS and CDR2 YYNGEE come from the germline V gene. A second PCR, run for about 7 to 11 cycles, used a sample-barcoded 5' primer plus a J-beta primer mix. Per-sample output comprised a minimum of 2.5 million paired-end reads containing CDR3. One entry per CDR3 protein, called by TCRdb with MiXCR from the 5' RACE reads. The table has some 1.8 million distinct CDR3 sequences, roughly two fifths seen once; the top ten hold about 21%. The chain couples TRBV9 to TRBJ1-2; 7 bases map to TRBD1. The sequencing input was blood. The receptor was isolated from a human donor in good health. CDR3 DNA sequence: TGTGCCAGCAGCGCCTCACAGGGGCAGAGTCCTTTTAACTATGGCTACACCTTC. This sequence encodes CASSASQGQSPFNYGYTF.